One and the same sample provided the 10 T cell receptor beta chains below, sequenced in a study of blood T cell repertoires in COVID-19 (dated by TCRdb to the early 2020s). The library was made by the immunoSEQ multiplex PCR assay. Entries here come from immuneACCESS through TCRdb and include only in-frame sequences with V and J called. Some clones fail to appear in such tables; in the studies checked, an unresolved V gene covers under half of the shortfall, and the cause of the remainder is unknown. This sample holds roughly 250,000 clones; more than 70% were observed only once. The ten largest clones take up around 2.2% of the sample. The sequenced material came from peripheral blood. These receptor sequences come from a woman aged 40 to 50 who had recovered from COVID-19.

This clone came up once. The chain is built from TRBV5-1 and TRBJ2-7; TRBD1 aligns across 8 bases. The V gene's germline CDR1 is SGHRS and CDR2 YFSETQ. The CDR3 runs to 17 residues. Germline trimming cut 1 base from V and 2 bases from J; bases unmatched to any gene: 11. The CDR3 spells CASSLWPAGGGTYEQYF. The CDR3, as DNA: TGCGCCAGCAGCTTGTGGCCCGCAGGGGGCGGGACCTACGAGCAGTACTTC. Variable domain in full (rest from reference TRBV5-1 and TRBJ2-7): KAGVTQTPRYLIKTRGQQVTLSCSPISGHRSVSWYQQTPGQGLQFLFEYFSETQRNKGNFPGRFSGRQFSNSRSEMNVSTLELGDSALYLCASSLWPAGGGTYEQYFGPGTRLTVT.

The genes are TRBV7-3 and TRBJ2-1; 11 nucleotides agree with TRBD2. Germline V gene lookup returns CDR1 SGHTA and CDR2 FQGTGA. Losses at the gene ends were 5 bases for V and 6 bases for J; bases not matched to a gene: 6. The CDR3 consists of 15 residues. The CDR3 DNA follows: TGTGCCAGCAGCACCCTAGCGGGGGGCCTCAATGAGCAGTTCTTC. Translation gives CASSTLAGGLNEQFF.

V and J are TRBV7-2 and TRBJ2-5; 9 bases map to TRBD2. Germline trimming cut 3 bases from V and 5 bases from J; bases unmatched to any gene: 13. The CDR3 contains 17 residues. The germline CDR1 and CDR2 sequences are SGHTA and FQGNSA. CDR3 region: CASSFGAGGVSRETQYF. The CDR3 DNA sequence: TGTGCCAGCAGCTTCGGAGCGGGGGGAGTGTCGCGGGAGACCCAGTACTTC.

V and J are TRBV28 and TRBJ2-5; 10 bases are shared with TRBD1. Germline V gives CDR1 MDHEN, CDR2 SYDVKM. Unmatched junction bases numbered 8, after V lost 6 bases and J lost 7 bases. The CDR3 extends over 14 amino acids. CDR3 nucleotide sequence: TGTGCCAGCAGGAGGGACAGGGGCGTACGGACCCAGTACTTC. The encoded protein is CASRRDRGVRTQYF.

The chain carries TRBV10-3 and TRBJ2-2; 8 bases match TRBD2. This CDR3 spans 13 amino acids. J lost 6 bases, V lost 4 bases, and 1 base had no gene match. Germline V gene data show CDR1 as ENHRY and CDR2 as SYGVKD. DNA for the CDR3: TGTGCCATCAGTGGGACTAGCTCCGGGGAGCTGTTTTTT. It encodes CAISGTSSGELFF.

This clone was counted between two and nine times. As DNA, the CDR3 is TGTGCCAGTAGTCCGGCCCGAGACTCATATGGCTACACCTTC. Translation: CASSPARDSYGYTF. The V call is TRBV19, the J call TRBJ1-2; D ambiguous. The CDR3 contains 14 residues. Germline CDR1 is LNHDA and CDR2 is SQIVND (reference sequence). Deletions cut 5 bases from V and 5 bases from J, with 15 bases between.

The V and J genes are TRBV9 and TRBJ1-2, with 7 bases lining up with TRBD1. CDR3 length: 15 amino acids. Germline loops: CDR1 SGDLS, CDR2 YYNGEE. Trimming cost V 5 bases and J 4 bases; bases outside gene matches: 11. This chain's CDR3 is CASRSDRASLYGYTF. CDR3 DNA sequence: TGTGCCAGCAGGAGTGACAGGGCAAGCCTCTATGGCTACACCTTC.

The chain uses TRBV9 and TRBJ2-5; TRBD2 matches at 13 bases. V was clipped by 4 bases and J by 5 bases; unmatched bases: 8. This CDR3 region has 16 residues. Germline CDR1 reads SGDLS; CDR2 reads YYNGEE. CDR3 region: CASSQGLAGSRETQYF. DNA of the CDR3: TGTGCCAGCAGCCAGGGACTAGCGGGATCCCGGGAGACCCAGTACTTC.

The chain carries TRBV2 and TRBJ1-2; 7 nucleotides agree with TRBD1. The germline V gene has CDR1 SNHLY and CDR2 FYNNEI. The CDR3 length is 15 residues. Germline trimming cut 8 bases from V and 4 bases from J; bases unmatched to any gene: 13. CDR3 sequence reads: CASGLEGAGGYGYTF. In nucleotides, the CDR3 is TGTGCCAGCGGCTTAGAGGGGGCGGGCGGCTATGGCTACACCTTC.

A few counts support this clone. The CDR3 nucleotides read TGTGCCAGCAGCCTTGACAGGGTATCGGACATTCAGTACTTC. This encodes CASSLDRVSDIQYF. The chain carries TRBV7-8 and TRBJ2-4, with 7 bases that match TRBD1. Germline V gives CDR1 SGHVS, CDR2 FQNEAQ. The CDR3 spans 14 residues. V was clipped by 5 bases and J by 8 bases; unmatched bases: 9.